This T cell receptor beta chain comes out of a study of PD-1 blockade in classical Hodgkin lymphoma. Points from the study as a whole: Repertoire differences have undefined causes, possibly disease activity or prior therapy. Before treatment, complete responders showed about the same diversity as newly diagnosed patients. The study reported lower baseline TCR diversity in newly diagnosed patients than in healthy donors. Unlike CD8+ TCR diversity, which did not rise significantly by C4D1, CD4+ TCR diversity did.

Sequencing was performed with immunoSEQ multiplex PCR; in TCRdb, only in-frame clones are kept and a portion is missing. In the table there are 25,000 or so clones, 88% of which are singletons. Of note for this clone: Antigen unknown.

The CDR3 consists of 15 residues. Germline CDR1 reads SGHDT; CDR2 reads YYEEEE. The ends were cut back, 4 bases at V and 4 bases at J, with 18 bases in the middle. Stated time point: cycle 4 day 1 (C4D1), after less than seven weeks of nivolumab. Every one of the patients relapsed after autologous stem cell transplantation (brentuximab vedotin exposure was variable). V is TRBV5-6 and J is TRBJ2-7; perhaps TRBD2 as D (7 bases). The origin of this receptor is a human donor with classical Hodgkin lymphoma. Sequenced here: peripheral blood mononuclear cells (PBMCs), sampled before the fourth cycle of nivolumab. The CDR3 region is CASSLRGGVPYEQYF. In DNA form, the CDR3 reads TGTGCCAGCAGCCTAAGAGGGGGGGTGCCTTACGAGCAGTACTTC.